Detailed here is one T cell receptor (beta chain). This entry is derived from a study of T cell responses to AZD1222 COVID-19 vaccine. Sequencing used immunoSEQ multiplex PCR; TCRdb keeps in-frame clones, though not all of them. The table has roughly 99,000 clones, around nine tenths seen once. Germline V gene lookup returns CDR1 SGHTA and CDR2 FQGNSA. With V trimmed by 4 bases and J by 5 bases, 14 bases remained unmatched. The CDR3 runs 17 residues. This chain links TRBV7-2 with TRBJ2-3; 8 bases align to TRBD2. Sequencing was performed on peripheral blood, taken 28 days after the second AZD1222 dose. The TCR originated in an adult who received the AZD1222 COVID-19 vaccine. CDR3 sequence (DNA): TGTGCCAGCAGCTCAGCGGGGGCCCAAATAATTTTAGATACGCAGTATTTT. Its translation is CASSSAGAQIILDTQYF.